These 2 T cell receptor beta chains were sequenced from one sample in a study of beta chain features in type 1 diabetes. Their antigens remain unidentified. Study findings and constraints: Among patients with Type 1 diabetes, TCRB CDR3s were moderately but significantly shorter in every one of the four CD4+ subsets.

Every bit of the isolated RNA underwent reverse transcription, so sequencing read expressed TCRB transcripts. The method was immunoSEQ multiplex PCR; TCRdb's version includes in-frame clones alone and lacks a portion of them. Altogether under 300,000 clones are present, approximately 25% being singletons, with the ten largest covering 0.012%. Sequenced: naive CD4+ T cells from blood. These receptors came from a woman between 25 and 40 years old with type 1 diabetes.

This chain connects TRBV11-2 to TRBJ1-2; tentative D call: TRBD1 (6 bases). Deletions cut 3 bases from V and 5 bases from J, with 16 bases between. This CDR3 has 15 amino acids. From germline, CDR1 is SGHAT and CDR2 FQNNGV. CDR3 sequence (DNA): TGTGCCAGCAGCTTCTCGGCGGACAGCACTTATGGCTACACCTTC. Its translation: CASSFSADSTYGYTF.

Only a few counts were recorded for this clone. CDR3 loop: CASSQAGYTDTQYF. The CDR3, as DNA: TGTGCCAGCAGCCAAGCGGGCTACACAGATACGCAGTATTTT. The V and J genes are TRBV7-3 and TRBJ2-3; the D gene is possibly TRBD2 (6 bases). Trimming stripped 5 bases from V and 2 bases from J, with 11 bases between. The CDR3 covers 14 residues. The germline gives CDR1 SGHTA, CDR2 FQGTGA.